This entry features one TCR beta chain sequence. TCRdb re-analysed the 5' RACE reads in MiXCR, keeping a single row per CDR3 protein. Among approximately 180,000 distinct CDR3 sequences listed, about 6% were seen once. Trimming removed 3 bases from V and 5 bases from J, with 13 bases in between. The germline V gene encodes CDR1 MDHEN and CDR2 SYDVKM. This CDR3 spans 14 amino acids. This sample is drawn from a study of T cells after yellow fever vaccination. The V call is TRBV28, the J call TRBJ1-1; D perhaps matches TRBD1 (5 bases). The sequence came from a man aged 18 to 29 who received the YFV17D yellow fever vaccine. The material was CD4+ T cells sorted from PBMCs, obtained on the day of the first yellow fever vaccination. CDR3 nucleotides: TGTGCCAGCAGTTTTGGGGGAATTGGTACTGAAGCTTTCTTT. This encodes CASSFGGIGTEAFF. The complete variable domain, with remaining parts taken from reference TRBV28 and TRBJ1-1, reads DVKVTQSSRYLVKRTGEKVFLECVQDMDHENMFWYRQDPGLGLRLIYFSYDVKMKEKGDIPEGYSVSREKKERFSLILESASTNQTSMYLCASSFGGIGTEAFFGQGTRLTVV.